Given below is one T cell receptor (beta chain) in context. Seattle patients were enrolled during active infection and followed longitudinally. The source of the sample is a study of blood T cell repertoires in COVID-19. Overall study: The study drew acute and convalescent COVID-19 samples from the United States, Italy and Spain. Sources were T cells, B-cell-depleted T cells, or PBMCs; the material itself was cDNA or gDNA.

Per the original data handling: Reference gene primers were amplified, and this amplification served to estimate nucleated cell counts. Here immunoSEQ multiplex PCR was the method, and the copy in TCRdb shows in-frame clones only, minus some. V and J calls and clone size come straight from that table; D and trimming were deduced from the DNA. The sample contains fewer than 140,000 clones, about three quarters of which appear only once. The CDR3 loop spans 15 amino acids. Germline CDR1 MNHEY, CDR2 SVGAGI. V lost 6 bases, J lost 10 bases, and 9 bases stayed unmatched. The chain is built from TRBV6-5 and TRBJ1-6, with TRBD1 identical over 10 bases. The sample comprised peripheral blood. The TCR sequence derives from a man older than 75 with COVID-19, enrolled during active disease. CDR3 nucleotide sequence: TGTGCCAGCAGATCTACCGGGACAGGGGTATCACCCCTCCACTTT. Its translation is CASRSTGTGVSPLHF.